This T cell receptor (beta chain) was retrieved from a study of T-cell reconstitution after alpha-beta-depleted transplantation in children. Germline V gene data show CDR1 as SGHTA and CDR2 as FQGNSA. Trimming took 7 bases from V and 6 from J, leaving 20 bases between them. The CDR3 totals 15 residues. As it was prepared, the TCRbeta library received unique molecular identifiers. Using its own MiXCR run on the PCR reads, TCRdb lists one record per CDR3 protein. Of some 500,000 distinct CDR3 sequences listed, 30% to 35% were seen once; the top ten hold 2% to 3%. The clonotype originates from a human donor who donated a stem cell graft to a child with aplastic anemia. The genes are TRBV7-2 and TRBJ2-3, with D uncertain. This sample comprised PBMCs from the stem cell graft donor, obtained from the stem cell graft. The DNA for the CDR3 is TGTGCCAGCACCCCTAGTGGGGTTTTTACGGATACGCAGTATTTT. This translates into CASTPSGVFTDTQYF.